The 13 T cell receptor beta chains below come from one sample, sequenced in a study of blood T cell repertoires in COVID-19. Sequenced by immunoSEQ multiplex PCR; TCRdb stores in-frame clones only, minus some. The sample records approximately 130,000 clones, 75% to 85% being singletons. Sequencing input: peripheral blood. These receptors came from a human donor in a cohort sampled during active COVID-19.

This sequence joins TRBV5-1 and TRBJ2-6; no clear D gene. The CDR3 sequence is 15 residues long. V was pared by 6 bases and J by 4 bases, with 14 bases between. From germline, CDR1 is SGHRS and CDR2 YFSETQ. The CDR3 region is CASTGDISGANVLTF. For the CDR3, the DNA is TGCGCCAGCACCGGTGACATCTCCGGGGCCAACGTCCTGACTTTC.

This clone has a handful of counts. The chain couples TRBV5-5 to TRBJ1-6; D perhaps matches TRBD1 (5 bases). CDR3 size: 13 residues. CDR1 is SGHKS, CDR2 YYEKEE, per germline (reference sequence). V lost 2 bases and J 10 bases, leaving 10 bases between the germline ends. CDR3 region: CASSLQEGSPLHF. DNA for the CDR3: TGTGCCAGCAGCTTACAGGAGGGGTCACCCCTCCACTTT.

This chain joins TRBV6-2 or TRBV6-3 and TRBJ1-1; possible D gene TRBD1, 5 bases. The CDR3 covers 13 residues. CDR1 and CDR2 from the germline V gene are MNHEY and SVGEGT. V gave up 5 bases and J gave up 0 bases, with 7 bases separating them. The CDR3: CASSDSMNTEAFF. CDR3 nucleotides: TGTGCCAGCAGTGACAGTATGAACACTGAAGCTTTCTTT.

CDR3 in amino acids: CATSRGDGDTQYF. DNA of the CDR3: TGTGCCACCAGCAGAGGAGATGGAGATACGCAGTATTTT. This rearrangement joins TRBV15 to TRBJ2-3; D not certain. The germline V and J ends were trimmed by 1 base and 5 bases, with 7 bases remaining between them. The CDR3 runs 13 residues. Germline values: CDR1 LNHNV, CDR2 YYDKDF (reference sequence).

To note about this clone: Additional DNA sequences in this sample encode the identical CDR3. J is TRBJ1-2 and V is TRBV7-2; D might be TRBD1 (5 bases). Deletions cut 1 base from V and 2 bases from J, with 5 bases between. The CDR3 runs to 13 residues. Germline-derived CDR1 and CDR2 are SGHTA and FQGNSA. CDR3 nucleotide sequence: TGTGCCAGCAGCTTAGGACAGAACTATGGCTACACCTTC. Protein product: CASSLGQNYGYTF.

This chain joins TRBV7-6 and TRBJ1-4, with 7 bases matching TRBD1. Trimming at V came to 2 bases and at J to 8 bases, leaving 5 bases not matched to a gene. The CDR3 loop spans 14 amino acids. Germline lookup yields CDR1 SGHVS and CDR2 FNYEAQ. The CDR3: CASSLRGGEEKLFF. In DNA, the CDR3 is TGTGCCAGCAGCTTACGAGGGGGCGAGGAAAAACTGTTTTTT.

The CDR3 loop reads CASSLPGSNYGYTF. The CDR3 region has the DNA TGTGCCAGCAGTTTACCGGGTTCGAACTATGGCTACACCTTC. The gene calls are TRBV28 and TRBJ1-2, with D unclear. This CDR3 spans 14 amino acids. Germline lookup yields CDR1 MDHEN and CDR2 SYDVKM. Trimming left V 2 bases short and J 2 bases short, with 9 bases between.

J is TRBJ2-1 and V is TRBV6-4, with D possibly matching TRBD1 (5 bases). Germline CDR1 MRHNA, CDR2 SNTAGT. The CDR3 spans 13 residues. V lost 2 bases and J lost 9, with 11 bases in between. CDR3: CASSDDSPSEQFF. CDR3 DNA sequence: TGTGCCAGCAGTGACGACAGTCCATCTGAGCAGTTCTTC.

The CDR3 DNA follows: TGTGCCAGCAGTGAGACAGGGTGGGGTCAGCCCCAGCATTTT. Its translation: CASSETGWGQPQHF. The rearrangement links TRBV25-1 to TRBJ1-5; 7 bases match TRBD1. Trimming took 3 bases from V and 6 from J; bases not matched to a gene: 5. CDR3 size: 14 residues. Germline assignment: CDR1 MGHDK and CDR2 SYGVNS.

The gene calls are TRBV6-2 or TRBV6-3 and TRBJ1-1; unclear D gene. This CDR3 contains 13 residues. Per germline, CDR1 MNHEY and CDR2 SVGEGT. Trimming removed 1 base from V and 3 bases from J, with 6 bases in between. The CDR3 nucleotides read TGTGCCAGCAGTTACTTGTCAGACACTGAAGCTTTCTTT. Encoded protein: CASSYLSDTEAFF.

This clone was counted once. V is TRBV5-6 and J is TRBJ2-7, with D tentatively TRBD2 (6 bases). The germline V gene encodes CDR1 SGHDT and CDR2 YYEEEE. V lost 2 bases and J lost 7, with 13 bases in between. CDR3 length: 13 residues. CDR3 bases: TGTGCCAGCAGCTTCGGGGCGGGGAGGGAGCAGTACTTC. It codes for CASSFGAGREQYF.

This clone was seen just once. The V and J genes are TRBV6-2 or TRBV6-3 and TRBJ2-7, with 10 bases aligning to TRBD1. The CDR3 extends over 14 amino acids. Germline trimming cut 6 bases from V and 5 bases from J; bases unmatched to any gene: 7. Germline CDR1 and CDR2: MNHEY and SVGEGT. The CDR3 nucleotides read TGTGCCAGCAGCCCGGGACAGGGGACCCACGAGCAGTACTTC. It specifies CASSPGQGTHEQYF.

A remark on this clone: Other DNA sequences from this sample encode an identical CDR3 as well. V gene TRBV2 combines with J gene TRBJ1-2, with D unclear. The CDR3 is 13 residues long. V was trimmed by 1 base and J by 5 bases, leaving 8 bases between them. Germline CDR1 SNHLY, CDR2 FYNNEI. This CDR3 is CASSEEGGYGYTF. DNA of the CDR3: TGTGCCAGCAGTGAAGAGGGCGGGTATGGCTACACCTTC.